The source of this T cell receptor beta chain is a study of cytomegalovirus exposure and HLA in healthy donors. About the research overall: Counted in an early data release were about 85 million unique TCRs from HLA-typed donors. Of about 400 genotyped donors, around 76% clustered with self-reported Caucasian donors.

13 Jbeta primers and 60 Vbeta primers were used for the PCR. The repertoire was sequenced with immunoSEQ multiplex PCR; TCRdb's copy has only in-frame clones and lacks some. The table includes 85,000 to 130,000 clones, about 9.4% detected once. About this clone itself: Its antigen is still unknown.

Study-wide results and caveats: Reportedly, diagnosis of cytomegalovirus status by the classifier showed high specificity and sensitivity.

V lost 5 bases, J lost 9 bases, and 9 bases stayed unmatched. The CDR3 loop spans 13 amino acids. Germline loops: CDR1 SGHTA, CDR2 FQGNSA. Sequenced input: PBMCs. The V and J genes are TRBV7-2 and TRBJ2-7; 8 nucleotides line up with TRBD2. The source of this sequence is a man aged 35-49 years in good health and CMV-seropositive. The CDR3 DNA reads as TGTGCCAGCAGCGATCCGGGACTAGGTAGGCAGTACTTC. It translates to CASSDPGLGRQYF. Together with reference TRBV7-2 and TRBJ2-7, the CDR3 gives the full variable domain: GAGVSQSPSNKVTEKGKDVELRCDPISGHTALYWYRQSLGQGLEFLIYFQGNSAPDKSGLPSDRFSAERTGGSVSTLTIQRTQQEDSAVYLCASSDPGLGRQYFGPGTRLTVT.